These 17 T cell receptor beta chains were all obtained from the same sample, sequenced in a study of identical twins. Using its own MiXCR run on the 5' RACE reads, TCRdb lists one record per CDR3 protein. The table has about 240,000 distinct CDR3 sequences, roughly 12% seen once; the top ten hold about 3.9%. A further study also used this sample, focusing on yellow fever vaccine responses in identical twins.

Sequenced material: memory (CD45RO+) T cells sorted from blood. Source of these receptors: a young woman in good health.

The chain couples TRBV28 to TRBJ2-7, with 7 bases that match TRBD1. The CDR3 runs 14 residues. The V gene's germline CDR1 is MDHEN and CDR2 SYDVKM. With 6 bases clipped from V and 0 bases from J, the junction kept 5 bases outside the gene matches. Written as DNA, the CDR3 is TGTGCCAGCAGGCCGGGACAGCGCTCCTACGAGCAGTACTTC. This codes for CASRPGQRSYEQYF.

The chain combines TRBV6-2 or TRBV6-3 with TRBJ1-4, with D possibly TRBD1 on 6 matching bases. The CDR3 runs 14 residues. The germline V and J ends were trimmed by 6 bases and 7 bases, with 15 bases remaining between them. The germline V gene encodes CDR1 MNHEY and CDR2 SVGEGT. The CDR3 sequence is CASSRVRQVEKLFF. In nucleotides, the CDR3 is TGTGCCAGCAGCCGTGTAAGACAGGTTGAAAAACTGTTTTTT.

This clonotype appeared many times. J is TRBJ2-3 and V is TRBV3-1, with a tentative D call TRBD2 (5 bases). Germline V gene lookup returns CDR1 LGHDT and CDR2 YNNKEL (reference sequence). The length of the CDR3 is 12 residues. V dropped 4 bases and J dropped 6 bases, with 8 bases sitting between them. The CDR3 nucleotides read TGTGCCAGCAGCCCAGCGGTGGATACGCAGTATTTT. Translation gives CASSPAVDTQYF.

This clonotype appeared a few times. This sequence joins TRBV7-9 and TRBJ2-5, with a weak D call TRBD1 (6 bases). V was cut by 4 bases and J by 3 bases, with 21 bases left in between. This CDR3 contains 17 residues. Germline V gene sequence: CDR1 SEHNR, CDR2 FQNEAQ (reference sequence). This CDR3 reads CASSSGQRTIVKETQYF. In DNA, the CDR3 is TGTGCCAGCAGCTCTGGACAGCGAACGATTGTAAAAGAGACCCAGTACTTC.

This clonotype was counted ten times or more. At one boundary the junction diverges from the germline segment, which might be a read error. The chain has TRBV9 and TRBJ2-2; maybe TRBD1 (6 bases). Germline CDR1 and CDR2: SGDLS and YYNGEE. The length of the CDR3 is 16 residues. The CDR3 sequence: CASTKNPGAKTGELFF. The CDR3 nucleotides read TGTGCCAGCACCAAAAACCCAGGGGCGAAGACCGGGGAGCTGTTTTTT.

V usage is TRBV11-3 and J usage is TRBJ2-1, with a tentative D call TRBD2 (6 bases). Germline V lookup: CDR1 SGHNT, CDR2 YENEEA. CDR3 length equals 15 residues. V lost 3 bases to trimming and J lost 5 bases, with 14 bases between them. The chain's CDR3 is CASSFGSGGNNEQFF. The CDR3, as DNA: TGTGCCAGCAGCTTCGGTAGCGGAGGGAACAATGAGCAGTTCTTC. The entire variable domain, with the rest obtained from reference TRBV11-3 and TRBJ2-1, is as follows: EAGVVQSPRYKIIEKKQPVAFWCNPISGHNTLYWYLQNLGQGPELLIRYENEEAVDDSQLPKDRFSAERLKGVDSTLKIQPAELGDSAVYLCASSFGSGGNNEQFFGPGTRLTVL.

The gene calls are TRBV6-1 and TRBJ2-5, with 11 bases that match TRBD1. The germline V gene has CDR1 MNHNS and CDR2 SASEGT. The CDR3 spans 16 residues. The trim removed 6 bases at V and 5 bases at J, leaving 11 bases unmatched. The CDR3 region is CASRNLGQGARETQYF. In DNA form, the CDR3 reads TGTGCCAGCAGAAATCTAGGACAGGGGGCACGGGAGACCCAGTACTTC.

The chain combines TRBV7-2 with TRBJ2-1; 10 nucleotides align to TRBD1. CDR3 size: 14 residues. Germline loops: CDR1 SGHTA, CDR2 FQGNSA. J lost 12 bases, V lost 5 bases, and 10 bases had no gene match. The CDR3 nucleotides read TGTGCCAGCAGCCTCCCGGGACAGGGGTTCAGGCAGTTCTTC. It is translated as CASSLPGQGFRQFF.

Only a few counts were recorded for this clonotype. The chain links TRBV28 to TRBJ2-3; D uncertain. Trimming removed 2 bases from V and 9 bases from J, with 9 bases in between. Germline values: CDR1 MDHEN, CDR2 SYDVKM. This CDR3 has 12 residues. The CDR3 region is CASSLALGTQYF. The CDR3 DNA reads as TGTGCCAGCAGTTTAGCCCTTGGAACGCAGTATTTT.

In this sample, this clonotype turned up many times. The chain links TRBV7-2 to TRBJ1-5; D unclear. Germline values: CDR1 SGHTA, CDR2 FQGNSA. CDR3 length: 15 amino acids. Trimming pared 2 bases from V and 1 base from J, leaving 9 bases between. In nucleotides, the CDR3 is TGTGCCAGCAGCTTAATTGGGGTGAGCAATCAGCCCCAGCATTTT. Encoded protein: CASSLIGVSNQPQHF. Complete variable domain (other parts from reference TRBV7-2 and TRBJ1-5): GAGVSQSPSNKVTEKGKDVELRCDPISGHTALYWYRQSLGQGLEFLIYFQGNSAPDKSGLPSDRFSAERTGGSVSTLTIQRTQQEDSAVYLCASSLIGVSNQPQHFGDGTRLSIL.

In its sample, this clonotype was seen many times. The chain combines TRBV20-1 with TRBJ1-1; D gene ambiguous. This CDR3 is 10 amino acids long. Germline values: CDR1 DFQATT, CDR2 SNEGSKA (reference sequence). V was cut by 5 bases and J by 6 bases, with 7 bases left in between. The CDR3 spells CSAHQAEAFF. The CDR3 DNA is TGCAGTGCTCATCAAGCTGAAGCTTTCTTT.

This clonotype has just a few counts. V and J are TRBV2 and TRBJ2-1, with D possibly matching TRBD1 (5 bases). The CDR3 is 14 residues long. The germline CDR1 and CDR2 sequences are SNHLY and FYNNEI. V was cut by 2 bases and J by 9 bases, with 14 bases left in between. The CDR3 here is CASSEFTTGGEQFF. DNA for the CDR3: TGTGCCAGCAGTGAATTTACCACAGGTGGTGAGCAGTTCTTC.

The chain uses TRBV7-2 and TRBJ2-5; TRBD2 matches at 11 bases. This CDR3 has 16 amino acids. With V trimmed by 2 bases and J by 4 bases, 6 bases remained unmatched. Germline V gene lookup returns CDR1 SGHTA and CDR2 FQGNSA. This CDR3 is CASSLNSGGAGETQYF. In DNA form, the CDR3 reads TGTGCCAGCAGCTTAAATAGCGGGGGGGCCGGAGAGACCCAGTACTTC.

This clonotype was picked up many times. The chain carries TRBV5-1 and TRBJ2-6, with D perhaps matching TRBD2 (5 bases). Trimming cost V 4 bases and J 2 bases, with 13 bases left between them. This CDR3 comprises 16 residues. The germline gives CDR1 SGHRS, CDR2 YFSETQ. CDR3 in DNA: TGCGCCAGCAGCAACCCTCTGGGAGCTGGGGCCAACGTCCTGACTTTC. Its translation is CASSNPLGAGANVLTF. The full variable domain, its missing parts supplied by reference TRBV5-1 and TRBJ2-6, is KAGVTQTPRYLIKTRGQQVTLSCSPISGHRSVSWYQQTPGQGLQFLFEYFSETQRNKGNFPGRFSGRQFSNSRSEMNVSTLELGDSALYLCASSNPLGAGANVLTFGAGSRLTVL.

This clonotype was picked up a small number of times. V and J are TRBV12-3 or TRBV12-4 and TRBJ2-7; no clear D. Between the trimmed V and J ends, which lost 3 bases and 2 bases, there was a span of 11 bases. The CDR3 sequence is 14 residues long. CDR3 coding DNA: TGTGCCAGCAGTTTTTCGGCTCGGGCCTACGAGCAGTACTTC. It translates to CASSFSARAYEQYF.

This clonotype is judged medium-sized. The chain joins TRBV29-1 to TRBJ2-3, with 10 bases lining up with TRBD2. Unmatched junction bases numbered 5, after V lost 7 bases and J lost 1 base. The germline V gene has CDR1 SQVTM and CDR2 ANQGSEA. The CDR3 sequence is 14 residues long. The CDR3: CSALAGGRTDTQYF. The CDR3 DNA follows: TGCAGCGCCTTAGCGGGAGGCCGCACAGATACGCAGTATTTT.

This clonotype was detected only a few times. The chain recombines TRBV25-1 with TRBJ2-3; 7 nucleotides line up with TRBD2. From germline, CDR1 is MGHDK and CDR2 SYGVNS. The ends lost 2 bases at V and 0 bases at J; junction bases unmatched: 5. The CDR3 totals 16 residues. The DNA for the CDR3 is TGTGCCAGCAGTGAACGGGAGCGGGGCAGCACAGATACGCAGTATTTT. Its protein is CASSERERGSTDTQYF.